This record concerns one TCR beta chain sequence. This sample is part of a study of T cell changes during pregnancy in multiple sclerosis. Germline CDR1 reads LGHNA; CDR2 reads YNFKEQ. Germline trimming cut 0 bases from V and 1 base from J; bases unmatched to any gene: 5. There are 16 residues in the CDR3. Profiled with immunoSEQ multiplex PCR; TCRdb holds only in-frame clones, not every one. This table has some 17,000 clones, approximately 88% appearing once. The chain employs TRBV4-2 and TRBJ2-7; 8 bases are a match to TRBD2. This clonotype was sampled from a female donor in good health, enrolled as a control in a pregnancy study. This specimen was CD8+ T cells from peripheral blood mononuclear cells, taken after pregnancy. The DNA for the CDR3 is TGTGCCAGCAGCCAAGAAAGCGGGAGCGGGTCCTACGAGCAGTACTTC. This translates into CASSQESGSGSYEQYF.